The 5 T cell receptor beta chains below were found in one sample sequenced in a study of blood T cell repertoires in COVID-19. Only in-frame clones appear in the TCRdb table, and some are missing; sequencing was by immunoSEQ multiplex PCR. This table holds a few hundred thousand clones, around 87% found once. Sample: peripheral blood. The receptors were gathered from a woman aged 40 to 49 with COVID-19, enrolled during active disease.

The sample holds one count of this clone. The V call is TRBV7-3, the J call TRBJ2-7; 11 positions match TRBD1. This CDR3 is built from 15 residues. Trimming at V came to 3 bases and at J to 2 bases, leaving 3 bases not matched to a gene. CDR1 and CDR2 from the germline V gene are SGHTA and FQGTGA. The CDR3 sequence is CASSFGQGAPYEQYF. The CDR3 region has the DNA TGTGCCAGCAGCTTTGGACAGGGGGCCCCCTACGAGCAGTACTTC.

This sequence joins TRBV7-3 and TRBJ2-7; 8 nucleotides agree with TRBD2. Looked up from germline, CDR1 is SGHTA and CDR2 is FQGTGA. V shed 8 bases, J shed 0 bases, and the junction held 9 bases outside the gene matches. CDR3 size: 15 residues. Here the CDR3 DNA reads TGTGCCAGCTCGGGGGGGGGAGGCGGCTCCTACGAGCAGTACTTC. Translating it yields CASSGGGGGSYEQYF. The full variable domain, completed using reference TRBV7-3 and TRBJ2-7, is GAGVSQTPSNKVTEKGKYVELRCDPISGHTALYWYRQSLGQGPEFLIYFQGTGAADDSGLPNDRFFAVRPEGSVSTLKIQRTERGDSAVYLCASSGGGGGSYEQYFGPGTRLTVT.

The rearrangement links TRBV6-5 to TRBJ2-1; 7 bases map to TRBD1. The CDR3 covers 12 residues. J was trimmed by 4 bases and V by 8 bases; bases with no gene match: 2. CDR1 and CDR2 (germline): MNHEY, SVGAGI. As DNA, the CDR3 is TGTGCCAGCTGGGACAGATACAATGAGCAGTTCTTC. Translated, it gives CASWDRYNEQFF.

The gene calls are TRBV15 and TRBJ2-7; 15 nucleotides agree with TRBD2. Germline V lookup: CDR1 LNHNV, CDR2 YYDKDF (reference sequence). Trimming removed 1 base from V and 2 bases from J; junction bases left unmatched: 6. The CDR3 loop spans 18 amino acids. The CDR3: CATSRGGLAGGLPYEQYF. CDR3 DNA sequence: TGTGCCACCAGCAGAGGGGGACTAGCGGGAGGCCTCCCCTACGAGCAGTACTTC.

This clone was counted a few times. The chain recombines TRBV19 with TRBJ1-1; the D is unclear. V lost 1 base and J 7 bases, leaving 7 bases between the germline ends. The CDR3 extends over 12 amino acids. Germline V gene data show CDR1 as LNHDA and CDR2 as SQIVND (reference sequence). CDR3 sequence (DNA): TGTGCCAGTAGTATAGGCCGGGATGAAGCTTTCTTT. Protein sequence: CASSIGRDEAFF.